This T cell receptor (beta chain) was retrieved from a study of blood T cell repertoires in COVID-19. The overall study: The United States, Italy and Spain supplied acute and convalescent COVID-19 samples. T cells, B-cell-depleted T cells, or PBMCs supplied cDNA or gDNA.

Per the study methods: Reference gene primer amplification gave nucleated cell count estimates. Assay used: immunoSEQ multiplex PCR; TCRdb lists only in-frame clones, some missing. D and trimming were read from the DNA, whereas the V and J calls and clone size are those reported in that table. The data show about 170,000 clones, around 86% seen once. J was trimmed by 8 bases and V by 2 bases; bases with no gene match: 6. CDR3 length: 14 residues. Germline V gives CDR1 SGHVS, CDR2 FQNEAQ. The V and J genes are TRBV7-8 and TRBJ1-2; 9 bases are shared with TRBD1. The sequencing sample was made of peripheral blood. The sequence derives from an older man with acute or convalescent COVID-19. The CDR3 DNA reads TGTGCCAGCAGCTTATTAAACAGGGGGCAAGGCTACACCTTC. Protein product: CASSLLNRGQGYTF. Full variable domain (outside the CDR3, taken from reference TRBV7-8 and TRBJ1-2): GAGVSQSPRYKVAKRGQDVALRCDPISGHVSLFWYQQALGQGPEFLTYFQNEAQLDKSGLPSDRFFAERPEGSVSTLKIQRTQQEDSAVYLCASSLLNRGQGYTFGSGTRLTVV.